The source of this T cell receptor beta chain is a study of T-cell reconstitution after alpha-beta-depleted transplantation in children (dated by TCRdb to between 2015 and 2016). Regarding the research as a whole: Using TCR repertoire profiling, the study quantitatively followed how T-cell immune reconstitution unfolded in children after TCRalphabeta/CD19-depleted allogeneic hematopoietic cell transplantation.

The CDR3, cysteine through phenylalanine, is 13 amino acids long. The kept DNA is CDR3 alone, 39 bases in frame from the first base. CDR1 and CDR2 (SGHDT, YYEEEE) derive from the germline V gene. A distance of 6 bases separates the germline ends of V and J, which lose 0 bases and 3 bases respectively. The library was obtained by PCR. Sequencing instrument: Illumina HiSeq 2500. Molecular barcoding was employed in the preparation of TCR libraries, with unique molecular identifiers being used to normalize TCRbeta repertoire quantification. TCRdb reworked the public reads: Q25 trimming with fastp, MiXCR clone assembly, productive beta chains retained. All rows with the same CDR3 protein become a single entry with the most common DNA and genes. In this sample the table shows approximately 640,000 distinct CDR3 sequences, around 16% of which occur a single time. Under 1.2% of the sample is held by the ten biggest clonotypes.

Regarding this clonotype: Its antigen is unknown. Base-call qualities are not available, and no considerably larger clone is one nucleotide away.

The chain was built from TRBV5-6 and TRBJ1-1; the D gene identity is not certain. This sequence originates from a human donor who donated a stem cell graft to a child with acute myeloid leukemia. The source material was PBMCs from the stem cell graft donor, sampled from the stem cell graft. The CDR3: CASSLALHTEAFF. The DNA sequence is as follows: TGTGCCAGCAGCTTGGCCCTTCACACTGAAGCTTTCTTT. When the CDR3 is completed using the reference TRBV5-6 and TRBJ1-1 genes on either side, the full variable domain is DAGVTQSPTHLIKTRGQQVTLRCSPKSGHDTVSWYQQALGQGPQFIFQYYEEEERQRGNFPDRFSGHQFPNYSSELNVNALLLGDSALYLCASSLALHTEAFFGQGTRLTVV.